The entry below describes one T cell receptor beta chain. The antigen remains unidentified. This record comes from a study of T cell repertoires in cytomegalovirus infection. Findings of the study overall: Cumulative frequency (of public TCR beta family members) identified carriers of CMV plus the relevant HLA.

TCRdb ran MiXCR on the reads and lists one entry per CDR3 protein. The sample holds approximately 400,000 distinct CDR3 sequences, about a third seen once. The CDR3 extends over 13 amino acids. Per the germline V gene, CDR1 is SGHAT and CDR2 is FQNNGV. The germline V and J ends were trimmed by 0 bases and 5 bases, with 5 bases remaining between them. The TCR comes from a human donor in good health (CMV status not recorded). Some clones in this sample may be carry-over from other donors' samples. The specimen sequenced was PBMCs. This chain connects TRBV11-2 to TRBJ1-5; unclear D gene. CDR3 in amino acids: CASSLEIHQPQHF. The CDR3 DNA is TGTGCCAGCAGCTTAGAAATCCATCAGCCCCAGCATTTT.